A single sample is the source of the 24 T cell receptor beta chains below, sequenced in a study of T cell responses to AZD1222 COVID-19 vaccine. Assay used: immunoSEQ multiplex PCR; TCRdb lists only in-frame clones, some missing. The table includes about 110,000 clones, roughly four fifths detected once. Sample: peripheral blood, taken on day 0 of AZD1222 vaccination. These receptors were collected from an adult in good health.

The chain is built from TRBV6-1 and TRBJ2-3, with TRBD2 matching over 7 bases. The germline V gene encodes CDR1 MNHNS and CDR2 SASEGT. The CDR3 has 15 amino acids. After removal of 3 bases from V and 0 bases from J, the junction contained 3 bases not matched to a gene. The CDR3: CASSESGGSTDTQYF. The DNA of the CDR3 is TGTGCCAGCAGTGAGTCGGGAGGAAGCACAGATACGCAGTATTTT.

This sequence joins TRBV7-9 and TRBJ2-3, with 13 bases aligning to TRBD2. This CDR3 is built from 19 residues. Looked up from germline, CDR1 is SEHNR and CDR2 is FQNEAQ (reference sequence). The J segment lost 2 bases and the V segment lost 3 bases, leaving 11 bases of the junction unmatched. CDR3 in DNA: TGTGCCAGCAGCTTTTACCTACTAGCGGGAGGGCCGAACACAGATACGCAGTATTTT. This encodes CASSFYLLAGGPNTDTQYF. The whole variable domain, filled in from reference TRBV7-9 and TRBJ2-3, reads DTGVSQNPRHKITKRGQNVTFRCDPISEHNRLYWYRQTLGQGPEFLTYFQNEAQLEKSRLLSDRFSAERPKGSFSTLEIQRTEQGDSAMYLCASSFYLLAGGPNTDTQYFGPGTRLTVL.

This clone was picked up one time. The V and J genes are TRBV19 and TRBJ1-3; the match to TRBD1 covers 7 bases. From germline, CDR1 is LNHDA and CDR2 SQIVND (reference sequence). V shed 5 bases and J 1 base; nucleotides not matched to a gene: 5. The CDR3 is 15 amino acids. CDR3 amino acids: CASSSTGASGNTIYF. CDR3 sequence (DNA): TGTGCCAGTAGTTCCACAGGGGCGTCTGGAAACACCATATATTTT.

In its sample, this clone was seen a few times. The chain uses TRBV11-2 and TRBJ2-3; 7 bases align to TRBD2. The CDR3 extends over 16 amino acids. Looked up from germline, CDR1 is SGHAT and CDR2 is FQNNGV. V lost 5 bases, J lost 2 bases, and 10 bases stayed unmatched. The CDR3 sequence: CASSPSPSGVTDTQYF. The CDR3 DNA reads TGTGCCAGCAGCCCCTCCCCAAGCGGGGTCACAGATACGCAGTATTTT.

This chain links TRBV28 with TRBJ1-5; 7 nucleotides align to TRBD1. The CDR3 has 15 amino acids. Germline V gene sequence: CDR1 MDHEN, CDR2 SYDVKM. J was trimmed by 5 bases and V by 0 bases; bases with no gene match: 4. The CDR3 nucleotides are TGTGCCAGCAGTTTATGGGGGACAGTATATCAGCCCCAGCATTTT. Translating gives CASSLWGTVYQPQHF.

The chain employs TRBV7-8 and TRBJ2-7; TRBD2 matches 8 bases. Per the germline V gene, CDR1 is SGHVS and CDR2 is FQNEAQ. The trim removed 2 bases at V and 11 bases at J, leaving 5 bases unmatched. This CDR3 comprises 12 residues. The CDR3 loop reads CASSLPSGSKYF. The CDR3 DNA reads TGTGCCAGCAGCTTACCAAGCGGGAGTAAGTACTTC.

J is TRBJ1-3 and V is TRBV7-2, with D unclear. CDR3 length: 13 amino acids. Germline CDR1 is SGHTA and CDR2 is FQGNSA. V gave up 5 bases and J gave up 2 bases, with 7 bases separating them. The CDR3 spells CASSLYAGNTIYF. The CDR3 DNA reads as TGTGCCAGCAGCCTCTACGCTGGAAACACCATATATTTT.

The rearrangement uses TRBV3-1 (or the pseudogene TRBV3-2) and TRBJ1-4; unclear D gene. V was clipped by 2 bases and J by 6 bases, with 10 bases between them. Germline CDR1 and CDR2: LGHDT and YNNKEL (reference sequence). CDR3 length equals 14 residues. This chain's CDR3 is CASSQMEGYEKLFF. The CDR3 bases are TGTGCCAGCAGCCAAATGGAGGGTTATGAAAAACTGTTTTTT.

CDR3 in amino acids: CASSWTKLQPQHF. DNA for the CDR3: TGTGCCAGTAGTTGGACGAAATTACAGCCCCAGCATTTT. The gene calls are TRBV19 and TRBJ1-5; D uncertain. The CDR3 length is 13 residues. Germline CDR1 LNHDA, CDR2 SQIVND (reference sequence). V gave up 5 bases and J gave up 7 bases, with 12 bases separating them.

The chain couples TRBV3-1 (or the pseudogene TRBV3-2) to TRBJ2-7; possibly TRBD2 for D (5 bases). V was clipped by 1 base and J by 3 bases, with 16 bases between them. The germline CDR1 and CDR2 sequences are LGHDT and YNNKEL (reference sequence). CDR3 size: 16 residues. CDR3 DNA sequence: TGTGCCAGCAGCCAAGTGGAAAGCGCAGGAGGCTACGAGCAGTACTTC. Protein product: CASSQVESAGGYEQYF.

J is TRBJ1-5 and V is TRBV19; perhaps TRBD1 as D (6 bases). Trimming removed 3 bases at V and 6 bases at J, with 9 bases between. Per the germline V gene, CDR1 is LNHDA and CDR2 is SQIVND (reference sequence). This CDR3 contains 13 residues. The CDR3 coding sequence is TGTGCCAGTAGTATTGGGGGGCCTCAGCCCCAGCATTTT. It translates to CASSIGGPQPQHF.

The chain is built from TRBV19 and TRBJ2-2, with TRBD1 identical over 9 bases. J lost 7 bases, V lost 7 bases, and 10 bases had no gene match. CDR1 and CDR2 from the germline V gene are LNHDA and SQIVND (reference sequence). CDR3 length equals 15 residues. In nucleotides, the CDR3 is TGTGCCAGTAACCCGGGACAGGGAAGGCACGGGGAGCTGTTTTTT. Its translation is CASNPGQGRHGELFF. The whole variable domain, filled in from reference TRBV19 and TRBJ2-2, reads DGGITQSPKYLFRKEGQNVTLSCEQNLNHDAMYWYRQDPGQGLRLIYYSQIVNDFQKGDIAEGYSVSREKKESFPLTVTSAQKNPTAFYLCASNPGQGRHGELFFGEGSRLTVL.

This clone was observed a few times. The rearrangement uses TRBV11-2 and TRBJ2-7, with D possibly being TRBD2 (5 bases). The V gene's germline CDR1 is SGHAT and CDR2 FQNNGV. There are 17 residues in the CDR3. Trimming took off 6 bases at V and 0 bases at J, with 21 bases between the two ends. The CDR3 reads CASREKGGRGYSYEQYF. In nucleotides, the CDR3 is TGTGCCAGCAGGGAAAAGGGCGGCAGAGGGTACTCCTACGAGCAGTACTTC. Full variable domain (outside the CDR3, taken from reference TRBV11-2 and TRBJ2-7): EAGVAQSPRYKIIEKRQSVAFWCNPISGHATLYWYQQILGQGPKLLIQFQNNGVVDDSQLPKDRFSAERLKGVDSTLKIQPAKLEDSAVYLCASREKGGRGYSYEQYFGPGTRLTVT.

DNA of the CDR3: TGTGCCAGCAGAAGAGTTTTGAACACTGAAGCTTTCTTT. This gives the protein CASRRVLNTEAFF. This chain uses TRBV11-2 with TRBJ1-1, with D unclear. The CDR3 runs to 13 residues. Germline V CDR1 and CDR2: SGHAT, FQNNGV. The V end lost 6 bases, the J end lost 0 bases, and 8 bases lay between the germline ends.

As to this clone: Other DNA sequences from this sample encode an identical CDR3 as well. The chain has TRBV18 and TRBJ1-1; unclear D gene. Trimming cost V 3 bases and J 4 bases, with 3 bases left between them. The CDR3 totals 11 residues. CDR1 is KGHSH, CDR2 LQKENI, per germline. CDR3 in DNA: TGTGCCAGCTCACCGGGCACTGAAGCTTTCTTT. Encoded protein: CASSPGTEAFF.

The CDR3 reads CASSLRHEQFF. As DNA, the CDR3 is TGTGCCAGCAGCTTAAGACATGAGCAGTTCTTC. The genes are TRBV7-2 and TRBJ2-1; unclear D gene. Per the germline V gene, CDR1 is SGHTA and CDR2 is FQGNSA. V gave up 2 bases and J gave up 8 bases, with 4 bases separating them. The CDR3 consists of 11 residues.

The chain has TRBV6-6 and TRBJ2-5; D might be TRBD1 (6 bases). Trimming took off 0 bases at V and 4 bases at J, with 9 bases between the two ends. The CDR3 sequence is 14 residues long. In germline, CDR1 is MNHNY, CDR2 SVGAGI (reference sequence). This CDR3 reads CASSYSGTTETQYF. In DNA form, the CDR3 reads TGTGCCAGCAGTTACTCTGGGACAACAGAGACCCAGTACTTC.

The chain couples TRBV5-1 to TRBJ1-2, with 8 bases matching TRBD1. CDR1 is SGHRS and CDR2 is YFSETQ in the germline V gene. The length of the CDR3 is 14 residues. With 6 bases clipped from V and 10 bases from J, the junction kept 14 bases outside the gene matches. This CDR3 reads CASKDTGGSRDYTF. CDR3 bases: TGCGCCAGCAAAGATACAGGGGGAAGTCGTGACTACACCTTC.

The chain uses TRBV3-1 (or the pseudogene TRBV3-2) and TRBJ2-5, with D uncertain. Germline lookup yields CDR1 LGHDT and CDR2 YNNKEL (reference sequence). The CDR3 covers 11 residues. V lost 3 bases to trimming and J lost 4 bases, with 3 bases between them. The chain's CDR3 is CASSHGETQYF. The CDR3 DNA follows: TGTGCCAGCAGCCATGGAGAGACCCAGTACTTC.

The chain combines TRBV5-6 with TRBJ1-5, with 7 bases identical to TRBD1. There are 14 residues in the CDR3. Per germline, CDR1 SGHDT and CDR2 YYEEEE. J lost 3 bases, V lost 4 bases, and 4 bases had no gene match. CDR3 residues: CASSKGQVNQPQHF. The CDR3 DNA reads as TGTGCCAGCAGCAAAGGACAGGTCAATCAGCCCCAGCATTTT.

This clone was seen only once. J is TRBJ2-6 and V is TRBV7-2; D is uncertain. With 4 bases removed from V and 2 bases from J, the gap between germline ends came to 12 bases. This CDR3 has 16 amino acids. CDR1 is SGHTA and CDR2 is FQGNSA in the germline V gene. The CDR3 DNA follows: TGTGCCAGCAGCTCCCGAGTGGGCGCTGGGGCCAACGTCCTGACTTTC. Protein: CASSSRVGAGANVLTF.

The rearrangement links TRBV18 to TRBJ2-1, with 7 bases matching TRBD2. V shed 4 bases, J shed 5 bases, and the junction held 2 bases outside the gene matches. CDR1 is KGHSH, CDR2 LQKENI, per germline. This CDR3 is 13 amino acids long. The CDR3 protein is CASSLLADNEQFF. In DNA, the CDR3 is TGTGCCAGCTCACTGCTAGCGGACAATGAGCAGTTCTTC.

V usage is TRBV18 and J usage is TRBJ1-5, with a weak D call TRBD1 (5 bases). The germline gives CDR1 KGHSH, CDR2 LQKENI. The V and J ends lost 3 bases and 0 bases respectively, with 9 bases between them. This CDR3 has 15 amino acids. The CDR3 bases are TGTGCCAGCTCACCGGGGGGGAATAGCAATCAGCCCCAGCATTTT. Its translation: CASSPGGNSNQPQHF.

V gene TRBV6-5 combines with J gene TRBJ1-2; TRBD1 might be the D (6 bases). This CDR3 has 14 residues. Germline values: CDR1 MNHEY, CDR2 SVGAGI. V lost 6 bases and J lost 4, with 15 bases in between. The CDR3 DNA follows: TGTGCCAGCAGCCAGCCGGGACAAAGCTATGGCTACACCTTC. Amino acids: CASSQPGQSYGYTF.